This T cell receptor (beta chain) was recorded in a study of radiation and T cells in renal cell carcinoma. Study context: Nephrectomy followed 15 Gy stereotactic body radiation by 4 weeks. Study-level points and caveats: In blood, top tumor clones expanded by 2 weeks, shrinking by 4.

Repertoires were generated with immunoSEQ multiplex PCR, while TCRdb's copy carries only in-frame clones and drops some. The sample lists about 95,000 clones; 86% were seen once. V gave up 0 bases and J gave up 1 base, with 9 bases separating them. The length of the CDR3 is 15 residues. Germline V gene lookup returns CDR1 MNHEY and CDR2 SMNVEV (reference sequence). Turning to this clone: Its antigen is still unknown.

As for time point: baseline pretreatment blood. Treatment indicated: 15 Gy SBRT to primary tumor, nephrectomy 4 weeks later. After SBRT, blood was collected at 2 and 4 weeks, plus baseline. This clonotype originated in a man aged 45-60 years with renal cell carcinoma. Here the sequenced sample was blood, taken from a patient whose treatment included radiotherapy and nephrectomy. This chain connects TRBV27 to TRBJ1-1, with D possibly being TRBD1 (5 bases). The CDR3 protein is CASSLSRTRNTEAFF. CDR3 bases: TGTGCCAGCAGTTTATCCCGGACAAGGAACACTGAAGCTTTCTTT.